The 21 T cell receptor beta chains reported below all come from one sample, sequenced in a study of cytomegalovirus exposure and HLA in healthy donors. PCR amplification relied on 60 Vbeta primers (plus 13 Jbeta primers). Some clones are missing from TCRdb's copy, which holds only in-frame ones; the method was immunoSEQ multiplex PCR. The data hold 110,000 or so clones, with more than 75% observed a single time. The sample taken for sequencing was PBMCs. The receptors shown here come from a woman aged 40 to 50 in good health and CMV-seropositive.

The chain joins TRBV7-8 to TRBJ2-7, with D possibly matching TRBD2 (5 bases). Germline V gene sequence: CDR1 SGHVS, CDR2 FQNEAQ. The CDR3 loop spans 14 amino acids. Trimming took off 0 bases at V and 1 base at J, with 7 bases between the two ends. DNA of the CDR3: TGTGCCAGCAGCTTAGCAGGAGGATCCTACGAGCAGTACTTC. Its protein product is CASSLAGGSYEQYF. The variable domain in full, completed from reference TRBV7-8 and TRBJ2-7, reads GAGVSQSPRYKVAKRGQDVALRCDPISGHVSLFWYQQALGQGPEFLTYFQNEAQLDKSGLPSDRFFAERPEGSVSTLKIQRTQQEDSAVYLCASSLAGGSYEQYFGPGTRLTVT.

The V call is TRBV5-3, the J call TRBJ2-7, with D tentatively TRBD1 (5 bases). TRBV5-3 is given ORF status, its function remaining uncertain. Trimming left V 6 bases short and J 4 bases short, with 17 bases between. CDR3 length: 14 amino acids. CDR3 in amino acids: CARNYTGRGYEQYF. The CDR3, as DNA: TGTGCCAGAAACTACACAGGTAGGGGATACGAGCAGTACTTC.

The V gene is TRBV7-9, the J gene TRBJ1-2; no definite D call. The CDR3 covers 15 residues. Germline V gene sequence: CDR1 SEHNR, CDR2 FQNEAQ (reference sequence). Trimming removed 4 bases at V and 5 bases at J, with 17 bases between. This CDR3 is CASSSRATVKYGYTF. CDR3 nucleotides: TGTGCCAGCAGCTCGCGGGCGACCGTCAAATATGGCTACACCTTC.

This clone is a singleton in its sample. The J gene is TRBJ1-2, the V gene TRBV11-2; D gene unclear. The CDR3 length is 13 residues. Trimming pared 1 base from V and 4 bases from J, leaving 7 bases between. CDR1 is SGHAT, CDR2 FQNNGV, per germline. The CDR3 here is CASSLGHFYGYTF. The CDR3 bases are TGTGCCAGCAGCTTAGGGCATTTCTATGGCTACACCTTC.

Details on this clone: Compared with germline, one end of the junction differs, possibly owing to a read error. The chain couples TRBV7-7 to TRBJ1-1; weak D call: TRBD1 (6 bases). Looked up from germline, CDR1 is SSHAT and CDR2 is FNYEAQ (reference sequence). The CDR3 extends over 13 amino acids. The CDR3 DNA is TGTGCTAGCAGCCCGACAGGTGGGACTGAAGCTTTCTTT. It is translated as CASSPTGGTEAFF.

This CDR3 reads CASKGEGRGRGNNEKLFF. For the CDR3, the DNA is TGCGCCAGCAAGGGTGAGGGTAGGGGGAGAGGGAATAATGAAAAACTGTTTTTT. The chain uses TRBV4-1 and TRBJ1-4; perhaps TRBD1 as D (6 bases). V was trimmed by 7 bases and J by 4 bases, leaving 25 bases between them. This CDR3 spans 18 amino acids. CDR1 MGHRA and CDR2 YSYEKL come from the germline V gene.

This clone was seen a handful of times. CDR3 DNA sequence: TGTGCCAGCAGCCGACGGCGGGACAGGGGCACTGAAGCTTTCTTT. Protein: CASSRRRDRGTEAFF. The gene calls are TRBV11-2 and TRBJ1-1; TRBD1 matches at 10 bases. V trimming: 5 bases; J trimming: 4 bases; junction bases outside the gene matches: 7. The CDR3 length is 15 residues. In germline, CDR1 is SGHAT, CDR2 FQNNGV. The whole variable domain, remainder taken from reference TRBV11-2 and TRBJ1-1, is EAGVAQSPRYKIIEKRQSVAFWCNPISGHATLYWYQQILGQGPKLLIQFQNNGVVDDSQLPKDRFSAERLKGVDSTLKIQPAKLEDSAVYLCASSRRRDRGTEAFFGQGTRLTVV.

The chain employs TRBV5-1 and TRBJ2-7; 10 bases align to TRBD1. Germline V lookup: CDR1 SGHRS, CDR2 YFSETQ. V shed 3 bases, J shed 4 bases, and the junction held 7 bases outside the gene matches. This CDR3 has 15 residues. CDR3 in DNA: TGCGCCAGCAGCTCAACCGGGACAGGGGTTTACGAGCAGTACTTC. Translation: CASSSTGTGVYEQYF. Using reference TRBV5-1 and TRBJ2-7 for the parts outside the CDR3, the full variable domain is KAGVTQTPRYLIKTRGQQVTLSCSPISGHRSVSWYQQTPGQGLQFLFEYFSETQRNKGNFPGRFSGRQFSNSRSEMNVSTLELGDSALYLCASSSTGTGVYEQYFGPGTRLTVT.

This chain connects TRBV7-2 to TRBJ2-7; 7 bases are a match to TRBD1. With V trimmed by 7 bases and J by 2 bases, 8 bases remained unmatched. CDR1 and CDR2 (germline): SGHTA, FQGNSA. The CDR3 runs 14 residues. CDR3 amino acids: CASTPRTGAYEQYF. In nucleotides, the CDR3 is TGTGCCAGCACCCCCCGGACAGGAGCCTACGAGCAGTACTTC.

The rearrangement joins TRBV14 to TRBJ2-2, with D maybe TRBD1 (6 bases). The ends were cut back, 4 bases at V and 2 bases at J, with 8 bases in the middle. Germline V CDR1 and CDR2: SGHDN, FVKESK. The CDR3 extends over 14 amino acids. CDR3 in DNA: TGTGCCAGCAGCCGGACAGCAAACACCGGGGAGCTGTTTTTT. This translates into CASSRTANTGELFF.

This clone was seen more than once but under ten times. The V gene is TRBV30, the J gene TRBJ1-2; perhaps TRBD1 as D (6 bases). The CDR3 consists of 14 residues. V dropped 0 bases and J dropped 3 bases, with 11 bases sitting between them. The V gene's germline CDR1 is GTSNPN and CDR2 SVGIG (reference sequence). CDR3 residues: CAWSVGGRDYGYTF. CDR3 DNA: TGTGCCTGGAGTGTAGGGGGTCGGGACTATGGCTACACCTTC.

This clone was detected only a few times. CDR3 amino acids: CASSSPTGGSEAFF. The CDR3 coding sequence is TGCGCCAGCAGCTCGCCGACAGGGGGCTCTGAAGCTTTCTTT. The chain is built from TRBV4-1 and TRBJ1-1, with 10 bases lining up with TRBD1. Germline CDR1 and CDR2: MGHRA and YSYEKL. The CDR3 has 14 amino acids. V shed 5 bases and J 6 bases; nucleotides not matched to a gene: 6.

CDR3 amino acids: CASSQQDLAKNIQYF. CDR3 in DNA: TGTGCCAGCAGCCAACAGGATCTAGCCAAAAACATTCAGTACTTC. V is TRBV7-2 and J is TRBJ2-4, with D possibly being TRBD1 (5 bases). In germline, CDR1 is SGHTA, CDR2 FQGNSA. V was shortened by 5 bases and J by 0 bases, with 11 bases between the two germline ends. The CDR3 is made up of 15 amino acids.

The J gene is TRBJ2-3, the V gene TRBV2, with no clear D. The V gene lost 3 bases and the J gene lost 6 bases, with 7 bases spanning the gap. CDR1 and CDR2 from the germline V gene are SNHLY and FYNNEI. This CDR3 comprises 12 residues. CDR3 bases: TGTGCCAGCAGTGATCCGTTGGATACGCAGTATTTT. Its translation: CASSDPLDTQYF. Using reference TRBV2 and TRBJ2-3 for the parts outside the CDR3, the full variable domain is EPEVTQTPSHQVTQMGQEVILRCVPISNHLYFYWYRQILGQKVEFLVSFYNNEISEKSEIFDDQFSVERPDGSNFTLKIRSTKLEDSAMYFCASSDPLDTQYFGPGTRLTVL.

This clone appeared once. V is TRBV5-1 and J is TRBJ1-2; TRBD1 is a possible D gene (6 bases). V was cut by 3 bases and J by 0 bases, with 12 bases left in between. Germline V gives CDR1 SGHRS, CDR2 YFSETQ. The CDR3 is made up of 15 amino acids. The CDR3 DNA follows: TGCGCCAGCAGCTCGACAGGACAAACTAACTATGGCTACACCTTC. Its translation: CASSSTGQTNYGYTF.

This sequence joins TRBV23-1 and TRBJ2-7; TRBD1 agrees at 7 bases. TRBV23-1 is an ORF, and what it does is uncertain. The CDR3 extends over 15 amino acids. Germline trimming cut 4 bases from V and 2 bases from J; bases unmatched to any gene: 8. For the CDR3, the DNA is TGCGCCAGCAGTCCTCACAGGGGCAGTACCTACGAGCAGTACTTC. It translates to CASSPHRGSTYEQYF.

The chain links TRBV6-1 to TRBJ2-3; 7 nucleotides agree with TRBD1. V lost 5 bases, J lost 5 bases, and 4 bases stayed unmatched. This CDR3 spans 13 amino acids. Germline assignment: CDR1 MNHNS and CDR2 SASEGT. The CDR3 sequence: CASSKGALDTQYF. CDR3 nucleotides: TGTGCCAGCAGTAAGGGGGCCCTAGATACGCAGTATTTT.

This chain uses TRBV30 with TRBJ1-6; TRBD1 is a possible D gene (6 bases). Trimming stripped 4 bases from V and 9 bases from J, with 10 bases between. The CDR3 covers 12 residues. The germline gives CDR1 GTSNPN, CDR2 SVGIG (reference sequence). The CDR3 region has the DNA TGTGCCTGGAACAGGGTGAGTTCACCCCTCCACTTT. It codes for CAWNRVSSPLHF.

The chain recombines TRBV19 with TRBJ1-1; no firm D call. This CDR3 region has 14 residues. The germline CDR1 and CDR2 sequences are LNHDA and SQIVND (reference sequence). V was trimmed by 3 bases and J by 2 bases, leaving 10 bases between them. The CDR3 protein is CASSIGRVNTEAFF. The CDR3 coding sequence is TGTGCCAGTAGTATCGGTCGCGTTAACACTGAAGCTTTCTTT.

The rearrangement links TRBV2 to TRBJ2-2; maybe TRBD1 (6 bases). The CDR3 runs 14 residues. The ends were cut back, 8 bases at V and 7 bases at J, with 17 bases in the middle. The germline gives CDR1 SNHLY, CDR2 FYNNEI. CDR3 residues: CASGGNRVGGELFF. In nucleotides, the CDR3 is TGTGCCAGCGGGGGTAACAGGGTGGGCGGGGAGCTGTTTTTT.

The chain joins TRBV15 to TRBJ2-7, with a possible D match to TRBD1 (6 bases). There are 17 residues in the CDR3. Trimming stripped 1 base from V and 6 bases from J, with 22 bases between. The germline gives CDR1 LNHNV, CDR2 YYDKDF (reference sequence). CDR3 amino acids: CATSRGTRDTVYIEQYF. CDR3 nucleotide sequence: TGTGCCACCAGCAGAGGGACGAGGGACACCGTCTATATCGAGCAGTACTTC. Full variable domain (outside the CDR3, taken from reference TRBV15 and TRBJ2-7): DAMVIQNPRYQVTQFGKPVTLSCSQTLNHNVMYWYQQKSSQAPKLLFHYYDKDFNNEADTPDNFQSRRPNTSFCFLDIRSPGLGDTAMYLCATSRGTRDTVYIEQYFGPGTRLTVT.